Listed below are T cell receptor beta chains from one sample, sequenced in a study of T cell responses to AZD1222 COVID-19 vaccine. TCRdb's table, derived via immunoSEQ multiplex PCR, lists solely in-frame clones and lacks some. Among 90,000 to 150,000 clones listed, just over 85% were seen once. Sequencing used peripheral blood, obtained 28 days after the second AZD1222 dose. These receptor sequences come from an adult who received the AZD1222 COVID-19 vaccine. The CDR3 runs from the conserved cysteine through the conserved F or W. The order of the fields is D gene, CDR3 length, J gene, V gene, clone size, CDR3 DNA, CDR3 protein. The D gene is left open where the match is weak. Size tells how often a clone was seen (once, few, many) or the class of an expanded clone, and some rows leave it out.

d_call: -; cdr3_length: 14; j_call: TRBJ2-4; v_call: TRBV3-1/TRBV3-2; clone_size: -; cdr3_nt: TGTGCCAGCAGCGCCCGTGGAGAGAAAAACATTCAGTACTTC; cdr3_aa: CASSARGEKNIQYF
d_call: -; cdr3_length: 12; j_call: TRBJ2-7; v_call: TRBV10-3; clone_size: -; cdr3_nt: TGTGCCATCAGTGAGTCGACGGAAGAGCAGTACTTC; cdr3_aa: CAISESTEEQYF
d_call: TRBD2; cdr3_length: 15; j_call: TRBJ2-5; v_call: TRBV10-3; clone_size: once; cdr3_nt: TGTGCCATCAGTGAGAGAGGGACTAGTGAAGAGACCCAGTACTTC; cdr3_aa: CAISERGTSEETQYF
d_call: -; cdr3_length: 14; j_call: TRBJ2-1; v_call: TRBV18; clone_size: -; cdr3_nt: TGTGCCAGCTCACCAGCCGACGGATACAATGAGCAGTTCTTC; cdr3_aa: CASSPADGYNEQFF
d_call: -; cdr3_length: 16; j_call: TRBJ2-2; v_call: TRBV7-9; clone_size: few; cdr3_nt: TGTGCCAGCAGCTTGGGGACAATGACGAACATCGGGGAGCTGTTTTTT; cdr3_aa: CASSLGTMTNIGELFF
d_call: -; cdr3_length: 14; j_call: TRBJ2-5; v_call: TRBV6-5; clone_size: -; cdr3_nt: TGTGCAACGGCCCGGGGGTTAGTACCGGAGACCCAGTACTTC; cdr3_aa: CATARGLVPETQYF
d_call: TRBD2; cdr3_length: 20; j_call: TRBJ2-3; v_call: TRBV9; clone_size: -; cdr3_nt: TGTGCCAGCAGCGTAGGAGCGGGGACGGGACTAGCGGGGGGGAGAGATACGCAGTATTTT; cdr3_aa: CASSVGAGTGLAGGRDTQYF
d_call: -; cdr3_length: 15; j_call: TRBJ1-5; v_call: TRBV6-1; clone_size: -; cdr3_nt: TGTGCCAGCAGTGAAATGGTTGGGGGGAATCAGCCCCAGCATTTT; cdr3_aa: CASSEMVGGNQPQHF
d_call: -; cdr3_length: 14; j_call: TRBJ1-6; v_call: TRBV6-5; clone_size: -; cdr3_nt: TGTGCCAGCAGATGGCAGGGAATCAATTCACCCCTCCACTTT; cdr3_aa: CASRWQGINSPLHF
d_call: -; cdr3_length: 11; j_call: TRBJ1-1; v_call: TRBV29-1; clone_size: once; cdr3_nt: TGCAGCGTGGCGAGAAGGACTGAAGCTTTCTTT; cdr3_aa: CSVARRTEAFF
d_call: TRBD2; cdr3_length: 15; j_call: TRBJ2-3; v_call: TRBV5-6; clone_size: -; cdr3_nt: TGTGCCAGCAGCTTTCCTAGCGGGAGATCAGATACGCAGTATTTT; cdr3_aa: CASSFPSGRSDTQYF
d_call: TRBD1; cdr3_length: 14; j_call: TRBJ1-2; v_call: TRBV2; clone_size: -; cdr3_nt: TGTGCCAGCACCAGGGACAGGTCGAGCCATGGCTACACCTTC; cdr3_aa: CASTRDRSSHGYTF
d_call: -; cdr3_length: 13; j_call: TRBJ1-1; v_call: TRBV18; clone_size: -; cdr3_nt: TGTGCCAGCTCACCAGCCCTGAACACTGAAGCTTTCTTT; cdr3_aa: CASSPALNTEAFF
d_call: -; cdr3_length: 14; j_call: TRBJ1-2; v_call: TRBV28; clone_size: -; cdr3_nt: TGTGCCAGCAGCACGGGGCAGGTTCACTATGGCTACACCTTC; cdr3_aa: CASSTGQVHYGYTF
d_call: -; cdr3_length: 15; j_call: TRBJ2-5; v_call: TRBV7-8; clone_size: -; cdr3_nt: TGTGCCAGCAGCCGTTATGACGGGACCCAAGAGACCCAGTACTTC; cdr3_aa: CASSRYDGTQETQYF
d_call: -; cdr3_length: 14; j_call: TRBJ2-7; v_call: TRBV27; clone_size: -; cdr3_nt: TGTGCCAGCAGTTTAAGGGGCCCAATCTACGAGCAGTACTTC; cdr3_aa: CASSLRGPIYEQYF
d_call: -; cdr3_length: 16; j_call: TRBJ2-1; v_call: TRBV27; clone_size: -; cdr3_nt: TGTGCCAGTCCTCCCACGGGCAGGGGGGCCTACAATGAGCAGTTCTTC; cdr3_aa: CASPPTGRGAYNEQFF
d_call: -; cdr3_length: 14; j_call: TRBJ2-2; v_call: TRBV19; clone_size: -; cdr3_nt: TGTGCCAGTATACCGAGGAGGGGCGCCGGGGAGCTGTTTTTT; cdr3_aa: CASIPRRGAGELFF
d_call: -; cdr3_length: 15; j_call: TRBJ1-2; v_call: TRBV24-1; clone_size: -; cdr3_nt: TGTGCCACCAGTGATTCGGGTAGCGGTAACTATGGCTACACCTTC; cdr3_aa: CATSDSGSGNYGYTF
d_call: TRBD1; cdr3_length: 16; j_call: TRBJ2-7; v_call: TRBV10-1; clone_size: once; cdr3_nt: TGCGCCAGCAGTGGGCCGGGACAGGGGGCTACCTACGAGCAGTACTTC; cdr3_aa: CASSGPGQGATYEQYF
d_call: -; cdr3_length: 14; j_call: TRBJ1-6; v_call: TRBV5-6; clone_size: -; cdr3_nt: TGTGCCAGCAGCCAGTCCGGGTTTTTTTCACCCCTCCACTTT; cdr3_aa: CASSQSGFFSPLHF
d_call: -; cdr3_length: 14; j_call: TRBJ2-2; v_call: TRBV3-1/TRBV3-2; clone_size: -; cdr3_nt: TGTGCCAGCAGCCAAGAGACGTACACCGGGGAGCTGTTTTTT; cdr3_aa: CASSQETYTGELFF
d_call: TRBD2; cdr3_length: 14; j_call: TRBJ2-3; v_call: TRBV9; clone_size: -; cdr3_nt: TGTGCCAGCCGGGCGGGGGTTAACACAGATACGCAGTATTTT; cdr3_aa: CASRAGVNTDTQYF
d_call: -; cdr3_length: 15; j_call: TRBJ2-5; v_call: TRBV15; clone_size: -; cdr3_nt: TGTGCCACCAGCACCACAGATCGGGCCCAAGAGACCCAGTACTTC; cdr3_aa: CATSTTDRAQETQYF
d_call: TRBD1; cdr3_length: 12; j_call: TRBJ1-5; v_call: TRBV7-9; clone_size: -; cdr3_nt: TGTGCCACCACCGACAGGGATCAGCCCCAGCATTTT; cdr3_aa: CATTDRDQPQHF
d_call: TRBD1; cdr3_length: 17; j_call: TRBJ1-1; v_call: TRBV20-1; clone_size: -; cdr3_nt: TGCAGTGCTAGTAGGCCCCTCAGGACAGGGCCGAACACTGAAGCTTTCTTT; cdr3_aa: CSASRPLRTGPNTEAFF
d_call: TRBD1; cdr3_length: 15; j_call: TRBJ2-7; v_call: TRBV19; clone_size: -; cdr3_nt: TGTGCCAGTAGTATGGGACAGGGCGGAGGCTACGAGCAGTACTTC; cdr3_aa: CASSMGQGGGYEQYF
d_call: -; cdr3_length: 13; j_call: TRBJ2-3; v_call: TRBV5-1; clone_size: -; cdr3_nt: TGCGCCAGCAGCTATGCAGGGACAGATACGCAGTATTTT; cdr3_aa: CASSYAGTDTQYF
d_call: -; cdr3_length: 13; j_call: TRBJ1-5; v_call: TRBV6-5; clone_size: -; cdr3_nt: TGTGCCAGCGGCGTTCTTACCGGGCGGCCCCAGCATTTT; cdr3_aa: CASGVLTGRPQHF
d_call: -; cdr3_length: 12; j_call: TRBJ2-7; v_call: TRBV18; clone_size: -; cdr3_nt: TGTGCCAGCTCACCACCGACAGCCGAGCAGTACTTC; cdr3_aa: CASSPPTAEQYF
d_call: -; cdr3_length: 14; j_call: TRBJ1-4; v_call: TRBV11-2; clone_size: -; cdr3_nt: TGTGCCAGCAGCTTAGCGGGGGGCGATGAAAAACTGTTTTTT; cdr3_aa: CASSLAGGDEKLFF
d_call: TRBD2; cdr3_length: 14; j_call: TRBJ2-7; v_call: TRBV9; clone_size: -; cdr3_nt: TGTGCCAGCAGCTACGGACTAGAAACCTACGAGCAGTACTTC; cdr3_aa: CASSYGLETYEQYF
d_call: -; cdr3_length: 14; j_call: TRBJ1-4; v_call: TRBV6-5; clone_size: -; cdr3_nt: TGTGCCAGCAGTCAGGGTTCCCCTGATGAAAAACTGTTTTTT; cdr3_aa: CASSQGSPDEKLFF
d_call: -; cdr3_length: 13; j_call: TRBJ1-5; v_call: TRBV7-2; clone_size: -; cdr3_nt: TGTGCCAGCAGCTTATGGTCCAATCAGCCCCAGCATTTT; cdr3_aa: CASSLWSNQPQHF
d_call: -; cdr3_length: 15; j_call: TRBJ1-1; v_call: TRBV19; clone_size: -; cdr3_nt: TGTGCCAGTAGTATGCTACCGGGAATGAACACTGAAGCTTTCTTT; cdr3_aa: CASSMLPGMNTEAFF
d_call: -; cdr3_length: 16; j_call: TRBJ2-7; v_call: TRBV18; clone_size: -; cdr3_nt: TGTGCCAGCTCACCCCAAATGCCGGGGGCAAACTACGAGCAGTACTTC; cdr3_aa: CASSPQMPGANYEQYF
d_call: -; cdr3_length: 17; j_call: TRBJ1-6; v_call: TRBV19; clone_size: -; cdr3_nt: TGTGCCAGTAGTCCTCTCGGGGGATCGGCCTATAATTCACCCCTCCACTTT; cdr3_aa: CASSPLGGSAYNSPLHF
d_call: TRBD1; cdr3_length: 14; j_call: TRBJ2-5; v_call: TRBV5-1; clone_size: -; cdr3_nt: TGCGCCAGCAGCTTGACAGGGGGGACGGAGACCCAGTACTTC; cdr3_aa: CASSLTGGTETQYF
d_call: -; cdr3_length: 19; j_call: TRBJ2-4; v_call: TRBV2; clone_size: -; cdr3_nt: TGTGCCAGCAGCCTCATCGGAACTAAGACAGGACTAGCCAAAAACATTCAGTACTTC; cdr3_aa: CASSLIGTKTGLAKNIQYF
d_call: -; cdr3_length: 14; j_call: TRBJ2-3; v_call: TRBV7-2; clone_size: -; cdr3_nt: TGTGCCAGCAGCTTCCGGACGAGTAAAGATACGCAGTATTTT; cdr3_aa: CASSFRTSKDTQYF
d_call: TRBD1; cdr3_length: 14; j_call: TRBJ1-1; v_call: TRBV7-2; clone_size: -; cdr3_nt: TGTGCCAGCAGCTCTAGACAGGGGGCATCCGAAGCTTTCTTT; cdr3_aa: CASSSRQGASEAFF
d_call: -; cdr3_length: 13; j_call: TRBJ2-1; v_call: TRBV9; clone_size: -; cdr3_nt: TGTGCCAGCAGCGTAGCCGGGAACAATGAGCAGTTCTTC; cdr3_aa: CASSVAGNNEQFF
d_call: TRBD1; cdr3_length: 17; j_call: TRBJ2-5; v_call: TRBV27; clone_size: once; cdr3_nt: TGTGCCAGCAGCCCTACCGGGACAGGGGGCGCGGGGGAGACCCAGTACTTC; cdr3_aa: CASSPTGTGGAGETQYF